Presented here are 21 T cell receptor beta chains from one specimen sequenced in a study of cytomegalovirus exposure and HLA in healthy donors. The PCR made use of 60 Vbeta and 13 Jbeta primers. Produced via immunoSEQ multiplex PCR; TCRdb's table is partial and in-frame only. The sample consists of roughly 100,000 clones, 60% to 85% of them appearing once. The specimen was PBMCs. The receptors were gathered from a male donor in good health and CMV-seronegative.

The gene calls are TRBV18 and TRBJ2-7; 7 positions match TRBD2. The trim removed 2 bases at V and 2 bases at J, leaving 3 bases unmatched. Germline V gene sequence: CDR1 KGHSH, CDR2 LQKENI. This CDR3 has 14 amino acids. CDR3 in amino acids: CASSPGRGAYEQYF. The CDR3 DNA follows: TGTGCCAGCTCACCAGGACGGGGGGCCTACGAGCAGTACTTC.

The rearrangement uses TRBV7-6 and TRBJ2-1; weak D call: TRBD1 (5 bases). Between the trimmed V and J ends, which lost 7 bases and 4 bases, there was a span of 17 bases. This CDR3 comprises 15 residues. Per germline, CDR1 SGHVS and CDR2 FNYEAQ. The CDR3 DNA reads as TGTGCCAGCAAACCAGACAGCCCCTCTTACAATGAGCAGTTCTTC. Protein sequence: CASKPDSPSYNEQFF.

This CDR3 is CAISDSRRTTDTQYF. The DNA of the CDR3 is TGTGCCATCAGTGATTCGAGGAGGACCACAGATACGCAGTATTTT. The rearrangement links TRBV10-3 to TRBJ2-3; TRBD2 is a possible D gene (5 bases). The germline V gene encodes CDR1 ENHRY and CDR2 SYGVKD. The CDR3 loop spans 15 amino acids. V lost 3 bases and J lost 2, with 12 bases in between.

The chain has TRBV29-1 and TRBJ2-1; possible D gene TRBD2, 6 bases. CDR1 is SQVTM, CDR2 ANQGSEA, per germline. V lost 4 bases to trimming and J lost 4 bases, with 11 bases between them. The CDR3 loop spans 13 amino acids. The CDR3 region has the DNA TGCAGCGTTGGCGGGACGGGATACAATGAGCAGTTCTTC. Protein sequence: CSVGGTGYNEQFF.

Here the CDR3 DNA reads TGTGCCAGCCTTAGCGGGCCTTCCTACGAGCAGTACTTC. Translation gives CASLSGPSYEQYF. J is TRBJ2-7 and V is TRBV28; TRBD2 agrees at 7 bases. Germline CDR1 is MDHEN and CDR2 is SYDVKM. The CDR3 covers 13 residues. The V gene end was trimmed by 8 bases and the J gene end by 1 base; junction bases not matched to a gene: 5.

V is TRBV9 and J is TRBJ2-7; 11 positions match TRBD2. V dropped 0 bases and J dropped 2; count of bases not matched to a gene: 4. The CDR3 length is 16 residues. Germline V gives CDR1 SGDLS, CDR2 YYNGEE. CDR3 in DNA: TGTGCCAGCAGCGTAGATAGCGGGAGGGGGACCTACGAGCAGTACTTC. Its translation: CASSVDSGRGTYEQYF.

The gene calls are TRBV29-1 and TRBJ2-7; TRBD2 matches 16 bases. The CDR3 extends over 15 amino acids. V lost 4 bases to trimming and J lost 3 bases; unmatched junction nucleotides: 3. CDR1 is SQVTM, CDR2 ANQGSEA, per germline. CDR3 coding DNA: TGCAGCGTTGTTGGGACTAGCGGGAGGGGCTACGAGCAGTACTTC. Protein product: CSVVGTSGRGYEQYF.

The rearrangement joins TRBV4-3 to TRBJ2-7; 10 bases are shared with TRBD1. The CDR3 is 15 amino acids. From germline, CDR1 is LGHNA and CDR2 YSLEER. The V gene end was trimmed by 5 bases and the J gene end by 2 bases; junction bases not matched to a gene: 6. In DNA form, the CDR3 reads TGCGCCAGCAGCTTAAGCGGGACAGGGGCCTACGAGCAGTACTTC. It specifies CASSLSGTGAYEQYF.

DNA of the CDR3: TGTGCCATCAGTGACCAGGGCCGGGCCACCGGGGAGCTGTTTTTT. Its translation is CAISDQGRATGELFF. V is TRBV10-3 and J is TRBJ2-2; D possibly corresponds to TRBD1 (5 bases). The CDR3 runs to 15 residues. Germline assignment: CDR1 ENHRY and CDR2 SYGVKD. Trimming left V 3 bases short and J 4 bases short, with 12 bases between.

This clone is a singleton in its sample. The chain uses TRBV5-1 and TRBJ2-5; D may be TRBD1 (5 bases). V was clipped by 0 bases and J by 1 base, with 10 bases between them. This CDR3 region has 15 residues. From germline, CDR1 is SGHRS and CDR2 YFSETQ. The DNA for the CDR3 is TGCGCCAGCAGCTTGGAACGACAGCTCCAAGAGACCCAGTACTTC. Its protein is CASSLERQLQETQYF.

The chain recombines TRBV29-1 with TRBJ2-3; weak D call: TRBD2 (5 bases). The CDR3 has 13 residues. Trimming stripped 8 bases from V and 2 bases from J, with 14 bases between. Looked up from germline, CDR1 is SQVTM and CDR2 is ANQGSEA. The CDR3 DNA sequence: TGCAGCCTTCGGGCGGACTTCACAGATACGCAGTATTTT. Translated: CSLRADFTDTQYF.

The chain recombines TRBV11-2 with TRBJ2-3; TRBD2 aligns across 11 bases. The CDR3 totals 15 residues. The V gene end was trimmed by 5 bases and the J gene end by 2 bases; junction bases not matched to a gene: 3. Germline CDR1 and CDR2: SGHAT and FQNNGV. CDR3 sequence (DNA): TGTGCCAGCAGCCCTAGCGGGAGGTTCACAGATACGCAGTATTTT. Translating gives CASSPSGRFTDTQYF.

This clone was picked up a small number of times. The V call is TRBV7-8, the J call TRBJ1-5; 7 bases are a match to TRBD1. CDR3 length: 16 residues. V was clipped by 1 base and J by 1 base; unmatched bases: 4. Germline CDR1 and CDR2: SGHVS and FQNEAQ. CDR3 in DNA: TGTGCCAGCAGCTTAGAGGGACAGTCCAGCAATCAGCCCCAGCATTTT. Its translation is CASSLEGQSSNQPQHF.

The genes are TRBV21-1 and TRBJ2-1; TRBD2 is taken as the D call from the table, unchecked against the DNA. TRBV21-1 is a pseudogene segment. The CDR3 length is 16 residues. The DNA of the CDR3 is TGTGCCAGCGGAAGTTTCAGTCCGTGGGCGGGGAGTGAGCAGTTCTTC. Its translation: CASGSFSPWAGSEQFF.

V gene TRBV4-2 combines with J gene TRBJ1-1; perhaps TRBD1 as D (6 bases). V lost 0 bases and J 3 bases, leaving 11 bases between the germline ends. Germline V CDR1 and CDR2: LGHNA, YNFKEQ. This CDR3 has 15 residues. The CDR3 sequence: CASSQDRGADTEAFF. The DNA for the CDR3 is TGTGCCAGCAGCCAAGATCGGGGGGCGGACACTGAAGCTTTCTTT.

The J gene is TRBJ1-3, the V gene TRBV9; D is ambiguous. The V gene's germline CDR1 is SGDLS and CDR2 YYNGEE. The V and J ends lost 4 bases and 0 bases respectively, with 11 bases between them. This CDR3 is 15 amino acids long. The CDR3 nucleotides are TGTGCCAGCAGCCCGCGACTGTTCTCTGGAAACACCATATATTTT. Residues: CASSPRLFSGNTIYF. Drawing the rest from reference TRBV9 and TRBJ1-3, the complete variable domain is DSGVTQTPKHLITATGQRVTLRCSPRSGDLSVYWYQQSLDQGLQFLIQYYNGEERAKGNILERFSAQQFPDLHSELNLSSLELGDSALYFCASSPRLFSGNTIYFGEGSWLTVV.

This clone was counted a few times. V gene TRBV29-1 combines with J gene TRBJ2-5; 9 bases align to TRBD1. V trimming: 3 bases; J trimming: 4 bases; junction bases outside the gene matches: 12. The CDR3 is 16 amino acids. Germline assignment: CDR1 SQVTM and CDR2 ANQGSEA. CDR3 nucleotide sequence: TGCAGCGTTGATTGGACAGGGGATTTAAGGAGAGAGACCCAGTACTTC. As protein: CSVDWTGDLRRETQYF.

The chain joins TRBV6-6 to TRBJ2-1; D is unclear. Germline V lookup: CDR1 MNHNY, CDR2 SVGAGI (reference sequence). This CDR3 comprises 14 residues. V was cut by 7 bases and J by 3 bases, with 13 bases left in between. CDR3 sequence (DNA): TGTGCCAGCATCTCCTCGTCGAGCTACAATGAGCAGTTCTTC. The encoded protein is CASISSSSYNEQFF.

The J gene is TRBJ2-7, the V gene TRBV19, with 11 bases aligning to TRBD2. The CDR3 runs to 15 residues. The germline CDR1 and CDR2 sequences are LNHDA and SQIVND (reference sequence). With 6 bases clipped from V and 3 bases from J, the junction kept 7 bases outside the gene matches. The CDR3 is CASSSRSGRGYEQYF. The DNA of the CDR3 is TGTGCCAGTAGCTCCCGTAGCGGGAGGGGCTACGAGCAGTACTTC.

The table lists this clone with a few counts. This chain connects TRBV2 to TRBJ2-5; no clear D gene. The V gene's germline CDR1 is SNHLY and CDR2 FYNNEI. V shed 8 bases and J shed 5 bases, with 9 bases lying between them. This CDR3 has 11 amino acids. The DNA of the CDR3 is TGTGCCAGCGTTTATACTGAGACCCAGTACTTC. Translating it yields CASVYTETQYF.

The rearrangement joins TRBV30 to TRBJ2-4; the D is unclear. This CDR3 is built from 14 residues. The ends were cut back, 1 base at V and 4 bases at J, with 11 bases in the middle. From germline, CDR1 is GTSNPN and CDR2 SVGIG (reference sequence). CDR3 protein: CAWSGISKKNIQYF. In DNA, the CDR3 is TGTGCCTGGAGTGGGATTAGCAAGAAAAACATTCAGTACTTC.